One sample yielded the 32 T cell receptor beta chains listed below, sequenced in a study of T cells in Graves' hyperthyroidism and ophthalmopathy. The TCR beta CDR3 regions underwent amplification using RNA transcripts as the source. With the HTBI primer set, the TCR CDR3 went through a first round of RT-PCR. TCRdb analysed the multiplex PCR reads with MiXCR anew, one entry per CDR3 protein. Of about 180,000 distinct CDR3 sequences in the sample, about a sixth are singletons; the top ten hold around 29%. Specimen: blood. The origin of the receptors is a woman in her forties or fifties with Graves' hyperthyroidism.

The chain combines TRBV20-1 with TRBJ2-5; weak D call: TRBD2 (6 bases). V lost 2 bases, J lost 2 bases, and 12 bases lay in between. Germline CDR1 and CDR2: DFQATT and SNEGSKA (reference sequence). The CDR3 length is 14 residues. The CDR3 DNA reads TGCAGTGCTAGATCGGGGGATCCGCAAGAGACCCAGTACTTC. It is translated as CSARSGDPQETQYF.

This clonotype appeared many times. The V call is TRBV7-9, the J call TRBJ2-2, with 7 positions matching TRBD1. Trimming took 4 bases from V and 7 from J; bases not matched to a gene: 6. The germline V gene has CDR1 SEHNR and CDR2 FQNEAQ (reference sequence). CDR3 length: 14 amino acids. The CDR3 protein is CASSSGTAGGELFF. The DNA of the CDR3 is TGTGCCAGCAGCTCCGGGACAGCCGGCGGGGAGCTGTTTTTT.

In this sample, this clonotype turned up many times. The V call is TRBV6-1, the J call TRBJ1-1, with D maybe TRBD1 (6 bases). CDR3 length: 12 residues. The V and J ends lost 5 bases and 10 bases respectively, with 14 bases between them. Germline CDR1 MNHNS, CDR2 SASEGT. This CDR3 reads CASSSPRGLAFF. The CDR3 DNA follows: TGTGCCAGCAGTTCCCCCAGGGGTCTAGCTTTCTTT.

In this sample, this clonotype turned up many times. This chain joins TRBV12-3 or TRBV12-4 and TRBJ1-2; 10 bases line up with TRBD1. The CDR3 is 13 residues long. Trimming removed 7 bases from V and 5 bases from J; junction bases left unmatched: 4. The CDR3, as DNA: TGTGCCAGCATGGGGACAGGGGCATATGGCTACACCTTC. It codes for CASMGTGAYGYTF.

This clonotype was observed at least ten times. The rearrangement joins TRBV7-8 to TRBJ1-1, with D possibly TRBD1 on 5 matching bases. Between the trimmed V and J ends, which lost 1 base and 0 bases, there was a span of 12 bases. CDR3 length: 16 amino acids. Per the germline V gene, CDR1 is SGHVS and CDR2 is FQNEAQ. CDR3: CASSLGRGPMNTEAFF. The CDR3 DNA follows: TGTGCCAGCAGCTTAGGGCGGGGCCCCATGAACACTGAAGCTTTCTTT.

The genes are TRBV18 and TRBJ2-6; D uncertain. This CDR3 is built from 16 residues. Germline lookup yields CDR1 KGHSH and CDR2 LQKENI. With 4 bases removed from V and 1 base from J, the gap between germline ends came to 11 bases. CDR3 in amino acids: CASSLLEASGANVLTF. CDR3 bases: TGTGCCAGCTCACTTCTCGAGGCTTCTGGGGCCAACGTCCTGACTTTC.

The CDR3 DNA reads as TGTGCCAGCAGCTCTGGAGGGACAGATTTTTATGGCTACACCTTC. It translates to CASSSGGTDFYGYTF. The rearrangement uses TRBV27 and TRBJ1-2, with 7 positions matching TRBD1. This CDR3 contains 15 residues. CDR1 MNHEY and CDR2 SMNVEV come from the germline V gene (reference sequence). V dropped 6 bases and J dropped 5; count of bases not matched to a gene: 12.

This clonotype has a handful of counts. CDR3 nucleotides: TGCAGTGCTCACCCAGGGGGCGGGGGAGAGACCCAGTACTTC. It translates to CSAHPGGGGETQYF. This sequence joins TRBV20-1 and TRBJ2-5, with D tentatively TRBD1 (8 bases). Germline loops: CDR1 DFQATT, CDR2 SNEGSKA (reference sequence). CDR3 length: 14 residues. The germline V and J ends were trimmed by 5 bases and 4 bases, with 17 bases remaining between them.

In this sample, this clonotype turned up many times. V usage is TRBV7-3 and J usage is TRBJ2-5, with D possibly TRBD2 on 6 matching bases. The CDR3 covers 14 residues. Germline V gives CDR1 SGHTA, CDR2 FQGTGA. V was pared by 5 bases and J by 2 bases, with 12 bases between. DNA of the CDR3: TGTGCCAGCAGCCCTCTTGGGGGGCAAGAGACCCAGTACTTC. Protein sequence: CASSPLGGQETQYF.

The chain uses TRBV29-1 and TRBJ2-3; 9 bases line up with TRBD2. The CDR3 totals 15 residues. CDR1 is SQVTM, CDR2 ANQGSEA, per germline. With V trimmed by 4 bases and J by 1 base, 6 bases remained unmatched. Here the CDR3 reads CSVGNLAGGTDTQYF. The CDR3, as DNA: TGCAGCGTTGGAAACTTAGCGGGAGGCACAGATACGCAGTATTTT.

The chain uses TRBV7-2 and TRBJ2-7; 10 positions agree with TRBD1. The CDR3 runs 15 residues. The J segment lost 4 bases and the V segment lost 7 bases, leaving 10 bases of the junction unmatched. Per the germline V gene, CDR1 is SGHTA and CDR2 is FQGNSA. This CDR3 reads CASMDWDRGRYEQYF. CDR3 bases: TGTGCCAGCATGGATTGGGACAGGGGAAGATACGAGCAGTACTTC.

The table lists this clonotype with many counts. The V gene is TRBV3-1, the J gene TRBJ2-4; D is undetermined. The CDR3 spans 13 residues. Trimming removed 8 bases at V and 0 bases at J, with 8 bases between. Germline V gives CDR1 LGHDT, CDR2 YNNKEL (reference sequence). DNA of the CDR3: TGTGCCAGCCAAGGCAGAGCCAAAAACATTCAGTACTTC. Its protein is CASQGRAKNIQYF.

This clonotype was found a few times. J is TRBJ2-1 and V is TRBV19; D gene unclear. CDR3 length: 13 residues. V was cut by 6 bases and J by 4 bases, with 10 bases left in between. The germline V gene encodes CDR1 LNHDA and CDR2 SQIVND (reference sequence). The CDR3 loop reads CASSVNDYNEQFF. The CDR3 region has the DNA TGTGCCAGTAGCGTAAACGATTACAATGAGCAGTTCTTC.

This clonotype was seen at least ten times. The genes are TRBV24-1 and TRBJ1-5, with no clear D. Trimming cost V 4 bases and J 8 bases, with 8 bases left between them. The CDR3 spans 12 residues. Germline V gene sequence: CDR1 KGHDR, CDR2 SFDVKD. The CDR3, as DNA: TGTGCCACCAGTGAATCTGCGGAGCCCCAGCATTTT. This sequence encodes CATSESAEPQHF.

Many counts were recorded for this clonotype. The chain recombines TRBV7-3 with TRBJ2-5; D is ambiguous. V lost 3 bases to trimming and J lost 5 bases, with 10 bases between them. From germline, CDR1 is SGHTA and CDR2 FQGTGA. The CDR3 totals 13 residues. CDR3: CASSLSKTETQYF. DNA of the CDR3: TGTGCCAGCAGCTTGTCCAAAACGGAGACCCAGTACTTC.

The V gene is TRBV11-3, the J gene TRBJ2-7, with TRBD2 matching 8 bases. CDR1 SGHNT and CDR2 YENEEA come from the germline V gene. Germline trimming cut 5 bases from V and 3 bases from J; bases unmatched to any gene: 6. The CDR3 runs to 14 residues. CDR3 loop: CASSPGGANYEQYF. CDR3 nucleotides: TGTGCCAGCAGCCCGGGGGGGGCAAACTACGAGCAGTACTTC.

This clonotype was counted only a few times. V gene TRBV30 combines with J gene TRBJ2-3; TRBD2 is a possible D gene (6 bases). Deletions cut 3 bases from V and 2 bases from J, with 9 bases between. The CDR3 runs to 13 residues. Looked up from germline, CDR1 is GTSNPN and CDR2 is SVGIG (reference sequence). CDR3 DNA sequence: TGTGCCTGGAGGGGGACTTACACAGATACGCAGTATTTT. Translating gives CAWRGTYTDTQYF.

This clonotype was detected ten times or more. The chain employs TRBV12-3 or TRBV12-4 and TRBJ2-7, with 11 positions matching TRBD1. This CDR3 is built from 16 residues. V lost 6 bases to trimming and J lost 3 bases; unmatched junction nucleotides: 10. DNA of the CDR3: TGTGCCAGCAGCCTAGCTCCCGGGACAGGGGGCTACGAGCAGTACTTC. It encodes CASSLAPGTGGYEQYF.

A few counts support this clonotype. The rearrangement links TRBV4-1 to TRBJ1-2; 7 positions agree with TRBD1. CDR3 length equals 16 residues. The J segment lost 4 bases and the V segment lost 2 bases, leaving 10 bases of the junction unmatched. The germline V gene encodes CDR1 MGHRA and CDR2 YSYEKL. CDR3 protein: CASSQPRRGTTYGYTF. DNA for the CDR3: TGCGCCAGCAGCCAACCCCGCAGGGGGACAACCTATGGCTACACCTTC.

There are many counts of this clonotype. The genes are TRBV12-3 or TRBV12-4 and TRBJ2-2; D is unresolved. V lost 4 bases, J lost 4 bases, and 7 bases lay in between. The CDR3 extends over 13 amino acids. For the CDR3, the DNA is TGTGCCAGCAGTTGGGCTGTCACCGGGGAGCTGTTTTTT. Protein product: CASSWAVTGELFF.

The rearrangement links TRBV28 to TRBJ2-7, with 13 bases matching TRBD2. Germline CDR1 is MDHEN and CDR2 is SYDVKM. The CDR3 sequence is 16 residues long. Germline trimming cut 7 bases from V and 3 bases from J; bases unmatched to any gene: 9. This chain's CDR3 is CASTDGLAGAFYEQYF. The DNA for the CDR3 is TGTGCCAGCACCGATGGACTAGCGGGAGCATTCTACGAGCAGTACTTC.

The chain links TRBV28 to TRBJ2-7; the match to TRBD2 covers 9 bases. The V segment lost 11 bases and the J segment 4 bases; nucleotides outside the gene matches: 15. This CDR3 spans 15 amino acids. In germline, CDR1 is MDHEN, CDR2 SYDVKM. The chain's CDR3 is CAAQGGGRAGYEQYF. The CDR3 DNA reads TGTGCCGCTCAGGGGGGCGGGAGGGCCGGGTACGAGCAGTACTTC.

The chain employs TRBV4-2 and TRBJ2-6; D is unresolved. CDR3 length: 16 residues. The germline gives CDR1 LGHNA, CDR2 YNFKEQ. The V gene lost 4 bases and the J gene lost 0 bases, with 10 bases spanning the gap. CDR3 sequence reads: CASSLGIGSGANVLTF. CDR3 DNA sequence: TGTGCCAGCAGCCTCGGCATTGGCTCTGGGGCCAACGTCCTGACTTTC.

This clonotype was counted at least ten times. The rearrangement links TRBV18 to TRBJ1-1; D remains unclear. Germline V gene sequence: CDR1 KGHSH, CDR2 LQKENI. This CDR3 comprises 14 residues. V dropped 3 bases and J dropped 0 bases, with 8 bases sitting between them. CDR3 DNA sequence: TGTGCCAGCTCACCGCAGGAGTTGAACACTGAAGCTTTCTTT. Translation: CASSPQELNTEAFF.

CDR3 coding DNA: TGTGCCAGCAGCTTAGCGGGAACTGATATGGAGCAGTACTTC. This sequence encodes CASSLAGTDMEQYF. This sequence joins TRBV7-2 and TRBJ2-7; D uncertain. V was cut by 0 bases and J by 7 bases, with 13 bases left in between. Germline assignment: CDR1 SGHTA and CDR2 FQGNSA. The CDR3 is made up of 14 amino acids.

For this clonotype: A junction end diverges from the germline sequence, so it may reflect a read error. This rearrangement joins TRBV3-1 to TRBJ1-1; D remains unclear. Germline V gene data show CDR1 as LGHDT and CDR2 as YNNKEL (reference sequence). This CDR3 has 15 amino acids. CDR3 sequence: CASSQGAVLKTEAFF. DNA for the CDR3: TGTGCCAGCAGCCAAGGTGCGGTTCTGAAGACTGAAGCTTTCTTT.

In this sample, this clonotype turned up many times. The rearrangement joins TRBV5-5 to TRBJ1-2, with a tentative D call TRBD1 (6 bases). V was cut by 4 bases and J by 1 base, with 11 bases left in between. The CDR3 extends over 14 amino acids. Germline V gene sequence: CDR1 SGHKS, CDR2 YYEKEE (reference sequence). This CDR3 is CASSRSDSNYGYTF. CDR3 bases: TGTGCCAGCAGCCGATCGGACAGTAACTATGGCTACACCTTC.

This clonotype was seen ten or more times. This chain links TRBV3-1 with TRBJ1-2, with 9 positions matching TRBD1. The CDR3 spans 13 residues. CDR1 is LGHDT, CDR2 YNNKEL, per germline (reference sequence). V was clipped by 2 bases and J by 6 bases; unmatched bases: 1. The CDR3 sequence is CASSQTGGDGYTF. CDR3 nucleotides: TGTGCCAGCAGCCAAACAGGGGGCGATGGCTACACCTTC. Based on the CDR3 plus reference TRBV3-1 and TRBJ1-2, the full variable domain is DTAVSQTPKYLVTQMGNDKSIKCEQNLGHDTMYWYKQDSKKFLKIMFSYNNKELIINETVPNRFSPKSPDKAHLNLHINSLELGDSAVYFCASSQTGGDGYTFGSGTRLTVV.

At least ten counts were recorded for this clonotype. The rearrangement joins TRBV2 to TRBJ1-6; D might be TRBD1 (6 bases). Germline V lookup: CDR1 SNHLY, CDR2 FYNNEI. This CDR3 is 15 amino acids long. The V end lost 4 bases, the J end lost 7 bases, and 14 bases lay between the germline ends. The CDR3 region has the DNA TGTGCCAGCAGTGCTCAGGACAGCCTGAATTCACCCCTCCACTTT. Translating it yields CASSAQDSLNSPLHF.

This clonotype appeared a few times. V is TRBV5-1 and J is TRBJ2-2; 7 bases line up with TRBD2. Germline assignment: CDR1 SGHRS and CDR2 YFSETQ. J was trimmed by 4 bases and V by 4 bases; bases with no gene match: 4. This CDR3 has 14 residues. DNA for the CDR3: TGCGCCAGCAGCGGGAGGGATATCACCGGGGAGCTGTTTTTT. Amino acids: CASSGRDITGELFF.

Ten or more counts support this clonotype. V is TRBV28 and J is TRBJ2-1; no clear D. V was cut by 5 bases and J by 3 bases, with 5 bases left in between. This CDR3 is 12 amino acids long. The V gene's germline CDR1 is MDHEN and CDR2 SYDVKM. The CDR3 bases are TGTGCCAGCAGTACAGACTACAATGAGCAGTTCTTC. Protein: CASSTDYNEQFF.

The table lists this clonotype with a count of one. The chain uses TRBV18 and TRBJ1-2; no clear D. V was pared by 0 bases and J by 0 bases, with 8 bases between. Per the germline V gene, CDR1 is KGHSH and CDR2 is LQKENI. The CDR3 is 15 residues long. This chain's CDR3 is CASSPPSEPNYGYTF. CDR3 nucleotide sequence: TGTGCCAGCTCACCACCGAGCGAACCTAACTATGGCTACACCTTC. Full variable domain (rest looked up from reference TRBV18 and TRBJ1-2): NAGVMQNPRHLVRRRGQEARLRCSPMKGHSHVYWYRQLPEEGLKFMVYLQKENIIDESGMPKERFSAEFPKEGPSILRIQQVVRGDSAAYFCASSPPSEPNYGYTFGSGTRLTVV.